The clone carrying this T cell receptor (beta chain) was seen ten or more times. The antigen remains undetermined. A blood bank in Maryland, USA, provided the volunteers who served as healthy controls. CD4+ or CD8+ T cells, around 1 million per library, were used for sorted libraries. Sequencing runs each yielded over 180 million TCR-beta sequences from 15-18 subjects. Via MiXCR, TCRdb re-called the 5' RACE reads, giving one row per CDR3 protein. The sample yields about 38,000 distinct CDR3 sequences, 4.8% seen once. These data originate in a study of neurological immune-mediated disorders. Overall study findings and caveats: The most TCR clonal expansion was seen in HTLV-1-associated myelopathy, and the least was seen in multiple sclerosis, which fell below healthy controls.

The sample consisted of CD4+ T cells from blood. The receptor was isolated from a man younger than 35 in good health.

The CDR3: CSVTRDENQPQHF. The CDR3 nucleotides read TGCAGCGTTACCCGGGACGAAAATCAGCCCCAGCATTTT. This chain uses TRBV29-1 with TRBJ1-5; TRBD1 might be the D (5 bases). CDR1 SQVTM and CDR2 ANQGSEA come from the germline V gene. This CDR3 is built from 13 residues. Trimming removed 5 bases from V and 4 bases from J, with 12 bases in between.